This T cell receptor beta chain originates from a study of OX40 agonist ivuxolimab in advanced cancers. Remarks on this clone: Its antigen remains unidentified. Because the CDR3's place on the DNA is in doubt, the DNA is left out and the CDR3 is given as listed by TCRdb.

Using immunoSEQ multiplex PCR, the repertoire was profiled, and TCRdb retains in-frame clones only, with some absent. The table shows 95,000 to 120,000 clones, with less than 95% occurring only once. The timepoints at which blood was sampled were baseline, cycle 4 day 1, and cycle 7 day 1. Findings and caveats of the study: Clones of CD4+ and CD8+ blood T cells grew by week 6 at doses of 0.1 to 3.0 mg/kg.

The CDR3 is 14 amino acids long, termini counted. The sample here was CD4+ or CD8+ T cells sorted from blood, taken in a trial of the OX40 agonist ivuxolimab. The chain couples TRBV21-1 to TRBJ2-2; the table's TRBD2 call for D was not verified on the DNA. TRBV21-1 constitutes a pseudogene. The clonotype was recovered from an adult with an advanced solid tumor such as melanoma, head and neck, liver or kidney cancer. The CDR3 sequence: CASNFGRGTGELLF.